The 18 T cell receptor beta chains reported below all come from one sample, sequenced in a study of T-cell reconstitution after alpha-beta-depleted transplantation in children. This sample's TCRbeta library carried unique molecular identifier barcodes. MiXCR, run by TCRdb on the PCR reads, gives a single entry per CDR3 protein. The table has a few hundred thousand distinct CDR3 sequences, 10% seen once. The material was PBMCs from the stem cell graft donor, obtained from the stem cell graft. Receptors were obtained from a human donor who donated a stem cell graft to a child with acute lymphoblastic leukemia.

This clonotype was counted many times. The chain combines TRBV7-2 with TRBJ2-7; D unresolved. Germline lookup yields CDR1 SGHTA and CDR2 FQGNSA. Trimming stripped 2 bases from V and 7 bases from J, with 15 bases between. This CDR3 has 14 residues. The CDR3 nucleotides read TGTGCCAGCAGCTTACGGCAGCCCCTGGGAGAGCAGTACTTC. Its translation: CASSLRQPLGEQYF.

This clonotype showed up just a few times. The chain carries TRBV20-1 and TRBJ2-7; TRBD2 matches 14 bases. The CDR3 extends over 16 amino acids. Germline loops: CDR1 DFQATT, CDR2 SNEGSKA (reference sequence). Trimming cost V 3 bases and J 7 bases; bases outside gene matches: 11. CDR3: CSARGPRLAGGWEQYF. CDR3 nucleotides: TGCAGTGCTAGGGGTCCGAGACTAGCGGGAGGGTGGGAGCAGTACTTC.

J is TRBJ2-1 and V is TRBV20-1; TRBD2 matches at 11 bases. Trimming took 4 bases from V and 0 from J; bases not matched to a gene: 17. The CDR3 spans 20 residues. Germline loops: CDR1 DFQATT, CDR2 SNEGSKA (reference sequence). CDR3 sequence: CSATKRTSGLSLSSYNEQFF. In DNA, the CDR3 is TGCAGTGCTACCAAAAGGACTAGCGGGTTGTCCCTGAGCTCCTACAATGAGCAGTTCTTC.

This clonotype occurred many times. The CDR3 region has the DNA TGTGCCAGCTCCCTACCGCCTTACAATGAGCAGTTCTTC. It codes for CASSLPPYNEQFF. The rearrangement links TRBV7-2 to TRBJ2-1, with D unclear. CDR1 and CDR2 from the germline V gene are SGHTA and FQGNSA. The CDR3 loop spans 13 amino acids. V was trimmed by 8 bases and J by 4 bases, leaving 12 bases between them.

The chain carries TRBV30 and TRBJ2-4; 10 nucleotides align to TRBD1. Germline values: CDR1 GTSNPN, CDR2 SVGIG (reference sequence). The CDR3 covers 12 residues. V lost 5 bases to trimming and J lost 5 bases; unmatched junction nucleotides: 0. In nucleotides, the CDR3 is TGTGCCTGGGGACAGGGGGAAAACATTCAGTACTTC. Its protein is CAWGQGENIQYF.

CDR3 nucleotide sequence: TGCGCCAGCAGCCAATTCAGGGGCAGCCAAGAGACCCAGTACTTC. Its translation is CASSQFRGSQETQYF. V gene TRBV4-3 combines with J gene TRBJ2-5; possible D gene TRBD1, 6 bases. Trimming cost V 2 bases and J 1 base, with 11 bases left between them. The CDR3 runs to 15 residues. Germline CDR1 reads LGHNA; CDR2 reads YSLEER.

This clonotype was counted ten times or more. The V and J genes are TRBV5-5 and TRBJ1-4; D is possibly TRBD1 (5 bases). Germline V gene lookup returns CDR1 SGHKS and CDR2 YYEKEE (reference sequence). The CDR3 totals 15 residues. Trimming shortened V by 1 base and J by 8 bases, and 15 bases separated the two germline ends. CDR3 bases: TGTGCCAGCAGCTTGCGCACAGGTTCGGAGGAAAAACTGTTTTTT. Residues: CASSLRTGSEEKLFF.

The chain employs TRBV4-1 and TRBJ1-2; D is uncertain. Trimming took off 0 bases at V and 3 bases at J, with 5 bases between the two ends. Germline CDR1 reads MGHRA; CDR2 reads YSYEKL. This CDR3 region has 13 residues. This CDR3 is CASSQDQYYGYTF. For the CDR3, the DNA is TGCGCCAGCAGCCAAGATCAGTACTATGGCTACACCTTC.

This clonotype appeared a few times. The V gene is TRBV11-2, the J gene TRBJ2-7; D remains ambiguous. The germline V and J ends were trimmed by 4 bases and 6 bases, with 13 bases remaining between them. Germline V gene data show CDR1 as SGHAT and CDR2 as FQNNGV. The CDR3 runs 13 residues. CDR3 in amino acids: CASSSPRASEQYF. DNA for the CDR3: TGTGCCAGCAGCTCGCCCCGGGCCTCCGAGCAGTACTTC.

J is TRBJ2-5 and V is TRBV3-1; D is possibly TRBD2 (5 bases). The V end was cut by 4 bases, the J end by 5 bases, with 23 bases between. The CDR3 covers 17 residues. Germline V gene data show CDR1 as LGHDT and CDR2 as YNNKEL (reference sequence). CDR3 sequence reads: CASSPSIALRGGETQYF. The CDR3 nucleotides are TGTGCCAGCAGCCCATCCATCGCCTTGCGCGGAGGCGAGACCCAGTACTTC.

The chain carries TRBV11-1 and TRBJ2-4; D is tentatively TRBD1 or TRBD2 (7 bases each). The CDR3 sequence is 20 residues long. Germline CDR1 reads SGHAT; CDR2 reads FQDESV (reference sequence). The V end lost 5 bases, the J end lost 0 bases, and 26 bases lay between the germline ends. The CDR3 here is CASSASTGRELIRAKNIQYF. In DNA, the CDR3 is TGTGCCAGCAGCGCCTCGACAGGGAGGGAACTCATTAGAGCCAAAAACATTCAGTACTTC.

This clonotype was recorded a few times. This chain connects TRBV29-1 to TRBJ2-4; 10 bases map to TRBD1. V was clipped by 6 bases and J by 4 bases; unmatched bases: 3. The length of the CDR3 is 13 residues. Germline CDR1 is SQVTM and CDR2 is ANQGSEA. CDR3 amino acids: CSVGGQGKNIQYF. The CDR3 region has the DNA TGCAGCGTCGGGGGACAGGGGAAAAACATTCAGTACTTC.

Turning to this clonotype: A junction end diverges from the germline sequence, so it may reflect a read error. The chain links TRBV27 to TRBJ2-2; D gene uncertain. CDR3 length: 15 residues. Germline V gives CDR1 MNHEY, CDR2 SMNVEV (reference sequence). DNA of the CDR3: TGTGCCAGCACTTTAGCTACCGGCGGCACCGGGGAGCTGTTTTTT. Translating it yields CASTLATGGTGELFF.

This clonotype was seen at least ten times. The chain carries TRBV7-2 and TRBJ2-3; 12 nucleotides line up with TRBD2. Trimming at V came to 2 bases and at J to 4 bases, leaving 13 bases not matched to a gene. The length of the CDR3 is 19 residues. Germline V gene data show CDR1 as SGHTA and CDR2 as FQGNSA. This CDR3 reads CASSLRRRASGRDADTQYF. CDR3 coding DNA: TGTGCCAGCAGCTTAAGGCGGAGGGCTAGCGGGAGGGACGCAGATACGCAGTATTTT.

The rearrangement links TRBV20-1 to TRBJ2-5; 9 bases match TRBD2. Trimming removed 6 bases from V and 9 bases from J; junction bases left unmatched: 20. The CDR3 runs 16 residues. From germline, CDR1 is DFQATT and CDR2 SNEGSKA (reference sequence). For the CDR3, the DNA is TGCAGTGCCTCAACGACACAAACTAGCGGGTGGTCGGCCCAGTACTTC. This translates into CSASTTQTSGWSAQYF.

This clonotype was counted a few times. CDR3 loop: CASSFEGSDEQYF. The CDR3 DNA reads as TGCGCCAGCAGCTTCGAGGGATCTGACGAGCAGTACTTC. The chain has TRBV5-1 and TRBJ2-7, with D possibly being TRBD2 (5 bases). Germline loops: CDR1 SGHRS, CDR2 YFSETQ. Between the trimmed V and J ends, which lost 2 bases and 5 bases, there was a span of 11 bases. CDR3 size: 13 residues.

This rearrangement joins TRBV29-1 to TRBJ2-3; tentatively, D is TRBD2 (8 bases). The germline V gene has CDR1 SQVTM and CDR2 ANQGSEA. Trimming cost V 7 bases and J 7 bases, with 24 bases left between them. The CDR3 sequence is 15 residues long. CDR3 nucleotides: TGCAGCGCAGCGGGGGCAGGGGGGACGTCGAATACGCAGTATTTT. Its protein is CSAAGAGGTSNTQYF.

This chain joins TRBV6-1 and TRBJ2-7; 7 bases are a match to TRBD1. Germline CDR1 is MNHNS and CDR2 is SASEGT. The CDR3 has 16 amino acids. Trimming at V came to 6 bases and at J to 4 bases, leaving 15 bases not matched to a gene. The CDR3 DNA sequence: TGTGCCAGCAGCGATTCGGGACAGAGATTTCGATACGAGCAGTACTTC. This gives the protein CASSDSGQRFRYEQYF.